The 22 T cell receptor beta chains below were found in one sample sequenced in a study of blood T cells in healthy people across ages. Together with a sample-barcoded 5' primer, a J-beta primer mix was included in a second PCR lasting about 6 to 11 cycles. MiXCR, run by TCRdb on the 5' RACE reads, gives a single entry per CDR3 protein. The repertoire holds approximately 690,000 distinct CDR3 sequences, with around three fifths as singletons. The sequenced sample consisted of blood. The receptor set was obtained from a man between 60 and 75 years old in good health.

The J gene is TRBJ1-3, the V gene TRBV5-5; maybe TRBD1 (6 bases). The CDR3 spans 15 residues. From germline, CDR1 is SGHKS and CDR2 YYEKEE (reference sequence). Between the trimmed V and J ends, which lost 0 bases and 0 bases, there was a span of 7 bases. Here the CDR3 DNA reads TGTGCCAGCAGCTTGGACAGGGACTCTGGAAACACCATATATTTT. Residues: CASSLDRDSGNTIYF.

This sequence joins TRBV7-6 and TRBJ1-6; no clear D. V was shortened by 3 bases and J by 8 bases, with 14 bases between the two germline ends. From germline, CDR1 is SGHVS and CDR2 FNYEAQ. The CDR3 extends over 15 amino acids. As DNA, the CDR3 is TGTGCCAGCAGCTTTGCGGTTAGAGGTGATTCACCCCTCCACTTT. Protein sequence: CASSFAVRGDSPLHF.

The gene calls are TRBV20-1 and TRBJ2-5, with D unclear. The germline gives CDR1 DFQATT, CDR2 SNEGSKA (reference sequence). With 3 bases removed from V and 5 bases from J, the gap between germline ends came to 13 bases. The CDR3 extends over 13 amino acids. CDR3 sequence reads: CSASSTFEETQYF. CDR3 coding DNA: TGCAGTGCTAGTTCCACGTTTGAGGAGACCCAGTACTTC.

CDR3 bases: TGTGCCAGCAGCTTAGCGCCGGCTAGCGGGGGGGCCTACAATGAGCAGTTCTTC. The encoded protein is CASSLAPASGGAYNEQFF. The chain couples TRBV7-6 to TRBJ2-1; TRBD2 aligns across 12 bases. The CDR3 runs 18 residues. After removal of 0 bases from V and 2 bases from J, the junction contained 5 bases not matched to a gene. Per the germline V gene, CDR1 is SGHVS and CDR2 is FNYEAQ.

The rearrangement joins TRBV4-1 to TRBJ2-3; 12 nucleotides align to TRBD2. V dropped 1 base and J dropped 3; count of bases not matched to a gene: 5. Germline V CDR1 and CDR2: MGHRA, YSYEKL. The CDR3 extends over 17 amino acids. CDR3 nucleotide sequence: TGCGCCAGCAGCCAAGGGACTAGCGGGGTAATAACAGATACGCAGTATTTT. This sequence encodes CASSQGTSGVITDTQYF.

The chain carries TRBV6-2 or TRBV6-3 and TRBJ2-3; 11 nucleotides match TRBD2. Germline V lookup: CDR1 MNHEY, CDR2 SVGEGT. Trimming cost V 4 bases and J 6 bases; bases outside gene matches: 6. This CDR3 is built from 15 residues. CDR3 protein: CASSFSSGGTDTQYF. CDR3 bases: TGTGCCAGCAGTTTCTCTAGCGGGGGGACGGATACGCAGTATTTT.

The chain carries TRBV20-1 and TRBJ2-5, with unresolved D. The CDR3 is made up of 12 amino acids. Deletions cut 2 bases from V and 7 bases from J, with 11 bases between. Germline V lookup: CDR1 DFQATT, CDR2 SNEGSKA (reference sequence). CDR3 nucleotide sequence: TGCAGTGCTAGACCAACGGGTTCGACCCAGTACTTC. This sequence encodes CSARPTGSTQYF.

Ten or more counts support this clonotype. For the CDR3, the DNA is TGCAGCGCCCGGACAGGGGGGAACAATGAGCAGTTCTTC. It yields the protein CSARTGGNNEQFF. The chain combines TRBV29-1 with TRBJ2-1, with 10 nucleotides matching TRBD1. This CDR3 region has 13 residues. Trimming at V came to 7 bases and at J to 5 bases, leaving 5 bases not matched to a gene. In germline, CDR1 is SQVTM, CDR2 ANQGSEA.

This chain uses TRBV5-1 with TRBJ2-3; D not resolved. Looked up from germline, CDR1 is SGHRS and CDR2 is YFSETQ. CDR3 length equals 15 residues. V dropped 0 bases and J dropped 6 bases, with 14 bases sitting between them. CDR3 coding DNA: TGCGCCAGCAGCTTGGAAGTCTCGTTGGGCGATACGCAGTATTTT. This translates into CASSLEVSLGDTQYF. Together with reference TRBV5-1 and TRBJ2-3, the CDR3 gives the full variable domain: KAGVTQTPRYLIKTRGQQVTLSCSPISGHRSVSWYQQTPGQGLQFLFEYFSETQRNKGNFPGRFSGRQFSNSRSEMNVSTLELGDSALYLCASSLEVSLGDTQYFGPGTRLTVL.

This clonotype was found a few times. The CDR3 sequence: CASSSIVGGEETQYF. CDR3 DNA: TGTGCCAGCAGCTCGATTGTCGGGGGGGAAGAGACCCAGTACTTC. The chain recombines TRBV7-2 with TRBJ2-5; 8 nucleotides align to TRBD2. Trimming took 4 bases from V and 3 from J; bases not matched to a gene: 7. Germline V lookup: CDR1 SGHTA, CDR2 FQGNSA. The length of the CDR3 is 15 residues.

The chain combines TRBV10-3 with TRBJ2-5; 12 bases line up with TRBD1. There are 14 residues in the CDR3. With V trimmed by 7 bases and J by 5 bases, 5 bases remained unmatched. Germline V gene sequence: CDR1 ENHRY, CDR2 SYGVKD. CDR3: CAIKGGTGGETQYF. In DNA form, the CDR3 reads TGTGCCATCAAGGGGGGGACAGGGGGCGAGACCCAGTACTTC.

This sequence joins TRBV27 and TRBJ2-3; 7 nucleotides align to TRBD2. Trimming cost V 0 bases and J 1 base; bases outside gene matches: 4. Per the germline V gene, CDR1 is MNHEY and CDR2 is SMNVEV (reference sequence). CDR3 length equals 16 residues. This chain's CDR3 is CASSLSRGVGTDTQYF. The CDR3 DNA reads TGTGCCAGCAGTTTATCCCGGGGGGTTGGCACAGATACGCAGTATTTT.

V gene TRBV2 combines with J gene TRBJ1-1, with D tentatively TRBD1 (5 bases). Germline V CDR1 and CDR2: SNHLY, FYNNEI. CDR3 length: 12 residues. Trimming shortened V by 4 bases and J by 4 bases, and 7 bases separated the two germline ends. CDR3 DNA: TGTGCCAGCAGTGTACAGGCCACTGAAGCTTTCTTT. This codes for CASSVQATEAFF.

Concerning this clonotype: This clone may be a read error of a much larger clone one base away. This CDR3 reads CASSSQEVNEQFF. The CDR3 coding sequence is TGTGCCAGCAGCTCACAGGAAGTCAATGAGCAGTTCTTC. V and J are TRBV12-3 or TRBV12-4 and TRBJ2-1, with D possibly matching TRBD1 (5 bases). CDR3 length equals 13 residues. V lost 6 bases to trimming and J lost 6 bases, with 12 bases between them.

The V call is TRBV7-2, the J call TRBJ2-7; 10 nucleotides line up with TRBD1. The CDR3 covers 17 residues. V lost 4 bases and J lost 1; bases outside the gene matches: 10. The V gene's germline CDR1 is SGHTA and CDR2 FQGNSA. The CDR3 DNA reads as TGTGCCAGCAGCTCCCTTCCCAGGACAGGGGGATCCTACGAGCAGTACTTC. Its translation: CASSSLPRTGGSYEQYF.

Regarding this clonotype: Since a much larger clone is just one base distant, this may be a read error. This chain links TRBV7-2 with TRBJ2-7, with 7 bases identical to TRBD1. CDR1 SGHTA and CDR2 FQGNSA come from the germline V gene. V shed 2 bases and J 3 bases; nucleotides not matched to a gene: 4. CDR3 size: 14 residues. The DNA for the CDR3 is TGTGCCAGCAGCTTAAACCGGGACAGCTACGAGCAGTACTTC. Translation gives CASSLNRDSYEQYF.

The chain combines TRBV7-9 with TRBJ1-1, with a weak D call TRBD1 (6 bases). Per germline, CDR1 SEHNR and CDR2 FQNEAQ (reference sequence). Trimming left V 1 base short and J 5 bases short, with 17 bases between. There are 16 residues in the CDR3. The CDR3 here is CASSLGGPREDTEAFF. DNA of the CDR3: TGTGCCAGCAGCTTAGGGGGGCCAAGGGAGGATACTGAAGCTTTCTTT.

This clonotype came up a few times. The chain carries TRBV7-9 and TRBJ1-2; a possible D gene is TRBD1 (6 bases). V was trimmed by 0 bases and J by 4 bases, leaving 15 bases between them. Per the germline V gene, CDR1 is SEHNR and CDR2 is FQNEAQ (reference sequence). The CDR3 sequence is 16 residues long. Written as DNA, the CDR3 is TGTGCCAGCAGCTTAGCGCCCCTTACAGGGACCTATGGCTACACCTTC. Its translation: CASSLAPLTGTYGYTF.

This clonotype occurred a few times. This chain joins TRBV18 and TRBJ2-5; D is possibly TRBD1 (6 bases). V was pared by 2 bases and J by 5 bases, with 9 bases between. Per the germline V gene, CDR1 is KGHSH and CDR2 is LQKENI. The CDR3 has 13 amino acids. CDR3 region: CASSPGRGETQYF. The CDR3 DNA reads as TGTGCCAGCTCACCAGGAAGGGGGGAGACCCAGTACTTC.

This clonotype was counted between two and nine times. The V call is TRBV20-1, the J call TRBJ2-5; 11 bases are shared with TRBD2. The germline V gene encodes CDR1 DFQATT and CDR2 SNEGSKA (reference sequence). The CDR3 has 14 amino acids. V was pared by 6 bases and J by 5 bases, with 8 bases of the junction left unmatched. CDR3 sequence reads: CSATGLAAIETQYF. CDR3 coding DNA: TGCAGTGCGACGGGACTAGCGGCGATTGAGACCCAGTACTTC.

The chain combines TRBV4-2 with TRBJ1-4; 9 nucleotides agree with TRBD1. The germline CDR1 and CDR2 sequences are LGHNA and YNFKEQ. The CDR3 has 14 residues. The V and J ends lost 3 bases and 8 bases, in that order; junction bases with no gene match: 4. CDR3: CASSHGQGREKLFF. In DNA, the CDR3 is TGTGCCAGCAGCCATGGACAGGGGCGGGAAAAACTGTTTTTT.

As to this clonotype: One end of the junction does not line up with germline, which may come from a read error. The chain recombines TRBV20-1 with TRBJ2-7, with 8 bases that match TRBD1. Per germline, CDR1 DFQATT and CDR2 SNEGSKA (reference sequence). The CDR3 is 16 amino acids. CDR3 sequence reads: CSVRDRRTGKIYEQYF. The CDR3 region has the DNA TGCAGTGTTAGAGATAGGCGGACAGGGAAGATCTACGAGCAGTACTTC.